Given below is one T cell receptor beta chain in context. What it recognizes is unknown. These data come from a study of shared clonotypes between healthy human individuals. Using immunoSEQ multiplex PCR, the repertoire was profiled, and TCRdb retains in-frame clones only, with some absent. Altogether roughly 700,000 clones are present, about nine tenths being singletons, with the ten largest covering about a third. The CDR3 loop spans 14 amino acids. Trimming shortened V by 2 bases and J by 8 bases, and 12 bases separated the two germline ends. Looked up from germline, CDR1 is SGHTA and CDR2 is FQGNSA. Study-level points and caveats: Approximately 5% was the fraction of naive CD4 clonotypes found shared across several donors. In general, naive subsets displayed greater estimated richness than memory subsets did. A reduction in generation probabilities was seen for non-shared clonotypes relative to those shared by all four donors.

The J gene is TRBJ1-4, the V gene TRBV7-2; D may be TRBD1 (5 bases). This TCR came from a man aged 18 to 35 in good health. Some clones in this sample may be carry-over from other donors' samples. The sequencing input was memory CD8+ T cells from PBMCs. Indicated subset: CD45RO+ cells pooled with CCR7-negative TemRA cells. The CDR3 is CASSLYDRSEKLFF. The CDR3 DNA follows: TGTGCCAGCAGCTTATACGACAGATCAGAAAAACTGTTTTTT.